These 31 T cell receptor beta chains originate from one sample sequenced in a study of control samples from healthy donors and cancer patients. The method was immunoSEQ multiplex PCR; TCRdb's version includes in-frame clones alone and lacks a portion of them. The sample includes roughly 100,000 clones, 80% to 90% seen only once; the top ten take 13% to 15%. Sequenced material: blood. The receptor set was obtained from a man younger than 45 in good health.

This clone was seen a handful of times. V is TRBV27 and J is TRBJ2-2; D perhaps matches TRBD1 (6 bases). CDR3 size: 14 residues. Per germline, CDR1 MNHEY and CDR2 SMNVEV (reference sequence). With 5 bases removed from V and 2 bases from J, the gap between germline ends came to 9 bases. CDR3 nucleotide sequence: TGTGCCAGCAGTACAGGGACCAACACCGGGGAGCTGTTTTTT. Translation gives CASSTGTNTGELFF.

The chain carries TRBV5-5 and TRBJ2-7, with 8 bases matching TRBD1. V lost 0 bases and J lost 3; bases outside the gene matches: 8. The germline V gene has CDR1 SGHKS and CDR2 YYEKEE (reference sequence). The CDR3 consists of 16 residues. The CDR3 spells CASSLVVWTGNYEQYF. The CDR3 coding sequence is TGTGCCAGCAGCTTGGTTGTCTGGACAGGGAACTACGAGCAGTACTTC. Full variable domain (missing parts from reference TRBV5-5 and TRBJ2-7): DAGVTQSPTHLIKTRGQQVTLRCSPISGHKSVSWYQQVLGQGPQFIFQYYEKEERGRGNFPDRFSARQFPNYSSELNVNALLLGDSALYLCASSLVVWTGNYEQYFGPGTRLTVT.

CDR3 protein: CASSVGGGMNTEAFF. CDR3 DNA sequence: TGTGCCAGCAGCGTAGGTGGCGGAATGAACACTGAAGCTTTCTTT. The J gene is TRBJ1-1, the V gene TRBV9; D is uncertain. Trimming took off 0 bases at V and 0 bases at J, with 9 bases between the two ends. Germline assignment: CDR1 SGDLS and CDR2 YYNGEE. The CDR3 has 15 residues.

The CDR3 region has the DNA TGTGCCAGCAGAGTGCTAGCGGGAGAGGCCTACGAGCAGTACTTC. Amino acids: CASRVLAGEAYEQYF. The rearrangement links TRBV6-5 to TRBJ2-7; 10 bases are shared with TRBD2. Unmatched junction bases numbered 7, after V lost 6 bases and J lost 2 bases. Per germline, CDR1 MNHEY and CDR2 SVGAGI. The CDR3 runs 15 residues.

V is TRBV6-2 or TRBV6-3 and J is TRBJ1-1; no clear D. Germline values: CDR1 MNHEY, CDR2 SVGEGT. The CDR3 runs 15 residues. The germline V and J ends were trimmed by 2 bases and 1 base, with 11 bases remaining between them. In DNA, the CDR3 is TGTGCCAGCAGTTACCTCGGGAGCACGAACACTGAAGCTTTCTTT. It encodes CASSYLGSTNTEAFF.

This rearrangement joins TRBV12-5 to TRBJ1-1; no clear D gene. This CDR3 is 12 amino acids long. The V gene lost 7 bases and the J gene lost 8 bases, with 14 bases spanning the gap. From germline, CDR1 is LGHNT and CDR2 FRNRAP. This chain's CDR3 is CASAGFSTEAFF. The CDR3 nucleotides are TGTGCTAGTGCTGGGTTTTCGACGGAAGCTTTCTTT.

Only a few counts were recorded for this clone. The CDR3, as DNA: TGCGCCAGCAGCCCCAGAGAACAGCAGAACTCTGGAAACACCATATATTTT. Residues: CASSPREQQNSGNTIYF. The chain recombines TRBV4-1 with TRBJ1-3; D is unclear. The V gene lost 4 bases and the J gene lost 0 bases, with 16 bases spanning the gap. CDR3 length: 17 residues. Germline V CDR1 and CDR2: MGHRA, YSYEKL.

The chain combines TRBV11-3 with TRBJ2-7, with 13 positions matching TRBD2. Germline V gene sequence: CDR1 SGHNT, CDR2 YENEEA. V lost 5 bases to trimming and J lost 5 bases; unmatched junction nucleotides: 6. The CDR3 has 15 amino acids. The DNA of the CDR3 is TGTGCCAGCAGCGCAGGGACTAGCGGGACCCACGAGCAGTACTTC. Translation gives CASSAGTSGTHEQYF.

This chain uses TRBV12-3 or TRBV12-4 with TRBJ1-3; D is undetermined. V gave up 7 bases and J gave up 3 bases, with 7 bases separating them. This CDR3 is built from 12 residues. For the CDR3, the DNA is TGTGCCAGCATGAGGGTTGGAAACACCATATATTTT. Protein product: CASMRVGNTIYF.

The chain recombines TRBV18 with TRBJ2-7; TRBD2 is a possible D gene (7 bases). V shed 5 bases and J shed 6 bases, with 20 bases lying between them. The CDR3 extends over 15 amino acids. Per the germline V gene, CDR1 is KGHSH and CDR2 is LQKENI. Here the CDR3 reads CASSGGAGVHLEQYF. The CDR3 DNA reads TGTGCCAGCTCAGGGGGGGCAGGGGTCCATCTCGAGCAGTACTTC.

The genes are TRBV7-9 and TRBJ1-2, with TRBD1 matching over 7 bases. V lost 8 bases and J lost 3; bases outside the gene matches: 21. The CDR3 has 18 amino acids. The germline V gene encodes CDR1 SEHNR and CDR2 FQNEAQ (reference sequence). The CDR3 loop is CASYLPSRTQTGDYGYTF. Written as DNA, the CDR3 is TGTGCCAGCTACCTCCCTAGCAGGACCCAAACAGGGGACTATGGCTACACCTTC.

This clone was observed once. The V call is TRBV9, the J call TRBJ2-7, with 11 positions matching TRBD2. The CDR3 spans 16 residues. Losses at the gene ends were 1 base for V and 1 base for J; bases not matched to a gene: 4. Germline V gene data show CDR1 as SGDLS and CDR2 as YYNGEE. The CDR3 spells CASSVLAGGPSYEQYF. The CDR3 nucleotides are TGTGCCAGCAGCGTACTAGCGGGAGGACCATCCTACGAGCAGTACTTC. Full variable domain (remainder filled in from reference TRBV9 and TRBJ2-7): DSGVTQTPKHLITATGQRVTLRCSPRSGDLSVYWYQQSLDQGLQFLIQYYNGEERAKGNILERFSAQQFPDLHSELNLSSLELGDSALYFCASSVLAGGPSYEQYFGPGTRLTVT.

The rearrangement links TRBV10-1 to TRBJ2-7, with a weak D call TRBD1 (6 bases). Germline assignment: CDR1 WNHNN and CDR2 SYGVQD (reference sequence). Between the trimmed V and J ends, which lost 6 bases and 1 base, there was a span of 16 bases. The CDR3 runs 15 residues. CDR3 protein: CASRHPGTRSYEQYF. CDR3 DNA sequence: TGCGCCAGCAGACATCCCGGGACACGATCCTACGAGCAGTACTTC.

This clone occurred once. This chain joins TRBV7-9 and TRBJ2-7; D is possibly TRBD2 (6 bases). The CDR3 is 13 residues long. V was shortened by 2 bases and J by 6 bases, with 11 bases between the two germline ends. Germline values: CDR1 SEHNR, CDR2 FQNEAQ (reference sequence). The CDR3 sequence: CASSLQGSGEQYF. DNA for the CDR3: TGTGCCAGCAGCTTACAAGGTAGCGGCGAGCAGTACTTC. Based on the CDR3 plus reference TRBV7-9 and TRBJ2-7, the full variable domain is DTGVSQNPRHKITKRGQNVTFRCDPISEHNRLYWYRQTLGQGPEFLTYFQNEAQLEKSRLLSDRFSAERPKGSFSTLEIQRTEQGDSAMYLCASSLQGSGEQYFGPGTRLTVT.

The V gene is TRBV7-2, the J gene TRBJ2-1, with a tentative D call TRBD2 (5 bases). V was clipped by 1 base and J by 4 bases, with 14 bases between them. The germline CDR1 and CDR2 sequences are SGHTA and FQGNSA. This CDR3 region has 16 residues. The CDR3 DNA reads TGTGCCAGCAGCTTAGGAGGGAATGCGGGTTACAATGAGCAGTTCTTC. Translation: CASSLGGNAGYNEQFF.

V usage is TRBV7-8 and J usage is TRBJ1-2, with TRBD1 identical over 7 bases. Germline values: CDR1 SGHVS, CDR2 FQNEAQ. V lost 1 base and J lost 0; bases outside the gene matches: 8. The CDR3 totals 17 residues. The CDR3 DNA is TGTGCCAGCAGCTTAGTTCTGGGGACAGCTGCTAACTATGGCTACACCTTC. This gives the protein CASSLVLGTAANYGYTF. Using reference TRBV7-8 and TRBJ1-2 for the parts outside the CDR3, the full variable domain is GAGVSQSPRYKVAKRGQDVALRCDPISGHVSLFWYQQALGQGPEFLTYFQNEAQLDKSGLPSDRFFAERPEGSVSTLKIQRTQQEDSAVYLCASSLVLGTAANYGYTFGSGTRLTVV.

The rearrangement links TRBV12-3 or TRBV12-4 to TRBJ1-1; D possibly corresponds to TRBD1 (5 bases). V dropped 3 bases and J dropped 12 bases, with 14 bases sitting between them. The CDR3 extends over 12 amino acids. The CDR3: CASSLGRSAPFF. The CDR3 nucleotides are TGTGCCAGCAGTTTGGGACGGTCTGCGCCTTTCTTT.

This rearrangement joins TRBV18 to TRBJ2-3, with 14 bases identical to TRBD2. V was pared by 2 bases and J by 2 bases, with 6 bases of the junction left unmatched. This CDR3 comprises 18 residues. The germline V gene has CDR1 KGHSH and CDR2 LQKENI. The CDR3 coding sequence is TGTGCCAGCTCACCATCGGGACTAGCGGGGGCCAACACAGATACGCAGTATTTT. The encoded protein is CASSPSGLAGANTDTQYF. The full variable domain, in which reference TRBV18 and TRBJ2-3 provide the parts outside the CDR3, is NAGVMQNPRHLVRRRGQEARLRCSPMKGHSHVYWYRQLPEEGLKFMVYLQKENIIDESGMPKERFSAEFPKEGPSILRIQQVVRGDSAAYFCASSPSGLAGANTDTQYFGPGTRLTVL.

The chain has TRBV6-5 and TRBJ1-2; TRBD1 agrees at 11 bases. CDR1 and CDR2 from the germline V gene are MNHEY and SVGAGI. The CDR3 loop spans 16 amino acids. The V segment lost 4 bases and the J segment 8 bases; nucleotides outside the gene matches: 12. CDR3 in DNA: TGTGCCAGCAGTTTCGGGACAGGGGGTTCTAGGGGAGGCTACACCTTC. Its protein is CASSFGTGGSRGGYTF.

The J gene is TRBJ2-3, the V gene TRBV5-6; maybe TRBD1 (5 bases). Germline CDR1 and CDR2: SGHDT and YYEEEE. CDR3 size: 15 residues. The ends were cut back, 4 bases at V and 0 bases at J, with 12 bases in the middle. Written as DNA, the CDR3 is TGTGCCAGCAGCATGAGCAGGGTTAGCACAGATACGCAGTATTTT. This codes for CASSMSRVSTDTQYF.

The DNA of the CDR3 is TGTGCCAGCAGTGAAGAAGCGGGAGGGCCCAATGAGCAGTTCTTC. Translating it yields CASSEEAGGPNEQFF. This sequence joins TRBV6-1 and TRBJ2-1, with 10 bases that match TRBD2. J lost 6 bases, V lost 1 base, and 3 bases had no gene match. The CDR3 runs to 15 residues. CDR1 is MNHNS, CDR2 SASEGT, per germline.

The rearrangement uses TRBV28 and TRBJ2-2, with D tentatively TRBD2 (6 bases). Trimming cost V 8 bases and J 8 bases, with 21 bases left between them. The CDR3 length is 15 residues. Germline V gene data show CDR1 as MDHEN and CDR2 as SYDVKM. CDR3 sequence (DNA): TGTGCCAGCCAGGAGCAGGGAAGGAGGGGAGGGGAGCTGTTTTTT. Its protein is CASQEQGRRGGELFF.

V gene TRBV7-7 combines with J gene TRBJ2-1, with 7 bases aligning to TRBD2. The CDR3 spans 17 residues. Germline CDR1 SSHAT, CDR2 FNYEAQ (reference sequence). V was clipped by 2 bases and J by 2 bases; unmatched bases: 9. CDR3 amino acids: CASSLSNLADPYNEQFF. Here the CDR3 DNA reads TGTGCCAGCAGCTTATCGAACCTAGCGGACCCCTACAATGAGCAGTTCTTC.

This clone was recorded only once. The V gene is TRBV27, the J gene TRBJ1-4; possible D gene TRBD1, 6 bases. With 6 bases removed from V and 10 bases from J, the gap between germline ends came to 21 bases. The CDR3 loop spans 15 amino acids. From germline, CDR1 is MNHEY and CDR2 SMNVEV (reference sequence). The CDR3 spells CASSKQGGVSGKLFF. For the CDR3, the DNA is TGTGCCAGCAGCAAACAGGGTGGAGTTAGCGGAAAACTGTTTTTT. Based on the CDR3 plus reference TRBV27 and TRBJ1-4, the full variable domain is EAQVTQNPRYLITVTGKKLTVTCSQNMNHEYMSWYRQDPGLGLRQIYYSMNVEVTDKGDVPEGYKVSRKEKRNFPLILESPSPNQTSLYFCASSKQGGVSGKLFFGSGTQLSVL.

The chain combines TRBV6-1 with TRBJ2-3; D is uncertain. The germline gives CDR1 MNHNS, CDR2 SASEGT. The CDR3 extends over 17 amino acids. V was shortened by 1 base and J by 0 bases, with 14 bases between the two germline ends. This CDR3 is CASSEVWGKISTDTQYF. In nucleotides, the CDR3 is TGTGCCAGCAGTGAAGTATGGGGAAAAATTAGCACAGATACGCAGTATTTT.

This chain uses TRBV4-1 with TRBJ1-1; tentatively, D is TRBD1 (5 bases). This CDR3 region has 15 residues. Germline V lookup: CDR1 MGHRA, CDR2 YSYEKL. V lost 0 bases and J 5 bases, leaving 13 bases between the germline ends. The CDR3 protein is CASSQDQGEGTEAFF. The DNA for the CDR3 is TGCGCCAGCAGCCAAGATCAGGGAGAAGGTACTGAAGCTTTCTTT.

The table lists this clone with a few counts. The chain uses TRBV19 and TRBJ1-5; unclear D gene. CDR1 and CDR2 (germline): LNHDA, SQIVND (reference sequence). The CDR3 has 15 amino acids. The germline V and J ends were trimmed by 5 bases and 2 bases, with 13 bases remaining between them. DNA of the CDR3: TGTGCCAGTAGTCTTGGTCAGCTCGGCAATCAGCCCCAGCATTTT. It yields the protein CASSLGQLGNQPQHF.

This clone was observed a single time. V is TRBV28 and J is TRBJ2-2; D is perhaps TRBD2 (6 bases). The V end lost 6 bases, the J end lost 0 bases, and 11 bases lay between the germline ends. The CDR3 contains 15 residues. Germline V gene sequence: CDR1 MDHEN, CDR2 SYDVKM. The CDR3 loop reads CASSLWGANTGELFF. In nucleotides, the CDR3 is TGTGCCAGCAGCCTCTGGGGGGCGAACACCGGGGAGCTGTTTTTT.

The CDR3 loop is CASSERTVNYGYTF. CDR3 sequence (DNA): TGTGCCAGCAGTGAAAGGACGGTTAACTATGGCTACACCTTC. The gene calls are TRBV28 and TRBJ1-2; no definite D call. CDR3 length: 14 residues. The V end lost 5 bases, the J end lost 1 base, and 11 bases lay between the germline ends. Germline CDR1 MDHEN, CDR2 SYDVKM.

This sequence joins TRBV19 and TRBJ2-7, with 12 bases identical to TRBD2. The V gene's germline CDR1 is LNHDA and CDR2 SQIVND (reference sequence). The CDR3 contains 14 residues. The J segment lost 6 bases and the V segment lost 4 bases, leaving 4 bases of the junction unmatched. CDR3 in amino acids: CASSTSGRALEQYF. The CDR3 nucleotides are TGTGCCAGTAGTACTAGCGGGAGGGCCCTCGAGCAGTACTTC.

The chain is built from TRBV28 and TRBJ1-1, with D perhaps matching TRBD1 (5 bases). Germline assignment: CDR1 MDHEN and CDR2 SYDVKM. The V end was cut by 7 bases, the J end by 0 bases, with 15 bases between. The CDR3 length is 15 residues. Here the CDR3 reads CASIQGGALNTEAFF. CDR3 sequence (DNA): TGTGCCAGCATCCAGGGAGGGGCGTTGAACACTGAAGCTTTCTTT.